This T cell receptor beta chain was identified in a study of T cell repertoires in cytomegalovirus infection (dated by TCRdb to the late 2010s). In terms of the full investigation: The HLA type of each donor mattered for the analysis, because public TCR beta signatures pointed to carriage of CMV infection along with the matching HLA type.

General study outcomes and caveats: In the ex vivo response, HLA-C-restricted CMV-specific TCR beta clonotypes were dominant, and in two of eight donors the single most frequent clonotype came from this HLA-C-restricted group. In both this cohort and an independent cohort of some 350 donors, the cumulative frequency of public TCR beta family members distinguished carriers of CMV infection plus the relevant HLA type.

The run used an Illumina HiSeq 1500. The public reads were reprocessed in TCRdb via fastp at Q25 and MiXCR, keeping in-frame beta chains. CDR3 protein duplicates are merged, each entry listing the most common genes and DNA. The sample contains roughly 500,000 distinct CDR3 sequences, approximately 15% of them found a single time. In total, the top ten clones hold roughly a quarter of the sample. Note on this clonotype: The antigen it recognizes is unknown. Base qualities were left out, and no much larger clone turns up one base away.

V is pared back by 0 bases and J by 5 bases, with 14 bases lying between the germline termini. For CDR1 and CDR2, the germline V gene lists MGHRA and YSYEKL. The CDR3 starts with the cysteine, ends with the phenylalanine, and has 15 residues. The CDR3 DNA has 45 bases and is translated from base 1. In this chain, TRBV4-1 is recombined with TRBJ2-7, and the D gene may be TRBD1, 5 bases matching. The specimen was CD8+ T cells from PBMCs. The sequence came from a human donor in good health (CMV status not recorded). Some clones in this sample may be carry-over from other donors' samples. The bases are TGCGCCAGCAGCCAAGAAATGGCAGGGATCCACGAGCAGTACTTC. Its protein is CASSQEMAGIHEQYF.